This T cell receptor beta chain was documented in a study of CD8 T cells in ankylosing spondylitis. Study-wide points: Characteristic, it appeared, of ankylosing spondylitis blood was a TCR beta motif of eight highly homologous variants. Significant enrichment of disease-linked clones was reported in matched ankylosing spondylitis synovial fluid. Disease-linked clones were CD8+ and relatively rare in peripheral blood. Some motif variants had been reported before (in reactive arthritis synovial fluid and blood).

There are many counts of this clonotype. Its target is not known. The CDR3 contains 14 residues. Per germline, CDR1 LGHNA and CDR2 YSLEER. Between the trimmed V and J ends, which lost 3 bases and 4 bases, there was a span of 12 bases. Quantitative 5'-RACE with molecular barcodes generated TCR beta libraries. TCRdb called the 5' RACE reads again in MiXCR, with one record for every CDR3 protein. The sample lists 500,000 to 650,000 distinct CDR3 sequences; roughly 5.2% were seen once. Sequenced material: blood, either unsorted or a sorted T cell fraction (not recorded which). The chain employs TRBV4-3 and TRBJ1-1; no firm D call. The sequence was obtained from a male donor with ankylosing spondylitis. The CDR3 is CASSQDLGPTEAFF. The CDR3 DNA sequence: TGCGCCAGCAGCCAGGACTTAGGACCCACTGAAGCTTTCTTT.